The sequence of this T cell receptor (beta chain) was determined in a study of T-cell reconstitution after alpha-beta-depleted transplantation in children. Construction of the TCRbeta library involved unique molecular identifiers. MiXCR, applied by TCRdb to the PCR reads, yields one record per CDR3 protein. There are about 980,000 distinct CDR3 sequences in the sample; about 30% occur only once, and approximately 30% lies in the top ten. The CDR3 extends over 15 amino acids. Germline trimming cut 4 bases from V and 2 bases from J; bases unmatched to any gene: 8. Germline V gene lookup returns CDR1 DFQATT and CDR2 SNEGSKA (reference sequence).

The rearrangement joins TRBV20-1 to TRBJ2-3; 8 positions agree with TRBD1. The sequenced sample was PBMCs, mostly from graft donor cells, obtained 360 days after TCRalphabeta/CD19-depleted stem cell transplant. The receptor was isolated from a boy younger than two who had a stem cell transplant for SCID, so the T cells may come from the graft donor. CDR3 residues: CSANSPGQVTDTQYF. DNA of the CDR3: TGCAGTGCTAACTCTCCGGGACAGGTCACAGATACGCAGTATTTT.